This T cell receptor (beta chain) derives from a study of blood T cell repertoires in COVID-19. The protocol was immunoSEQ multiplex PCR, while the TCRdb copy is restricted to in-frame clones and leaves out a portion. The table shows roughly 35,000 clones, with 88% occurring only once. Trimming took 1 base from V and 1 from J, leaving 7 bases between them. There are 14 residues in the CDR3. Germline V gene lookup returns CDR1 SGHTA and CDR2 FQGNSA. This rearrangement joins TRBV7-2 to TRBJ1-1; D is perhaps TRBD1 (6 bases). The sequence was collected from a man aged 55-75 years with active COVID-19. Specimen: peripheral blood. The CDR3 loop is CASSLDRANTEAFF. In DNA form, the CDR3 reads TGTGCCAGCAGCTTAGACAGGGCGAACACTGAAGCTTTCTTT.